A selection of T cell receptor beta chains follows, all from one sample in a study of blood T cell repertoires in COVID-19. Profiled with immunoSEQ multiplex PCR; TCRdb holds only in-frame clones, not every one. Of approximately 230,000 clones in the sample, 85% to 90% were seen once. Sequencing input: PBMCs or T cells enriched from blood (not recorded which). The receptors stem from a woman younger than 45 who had recovered from COVID-19. Both conserved end residues are part of each CDR3. The D gene is left open where the match is weak.

TRBJ1-4 - TRBV28 CASTSARHEKLFF
TRBJ1-5 - TRBV15 CATSRAGGANQPQHF
TRBJ2-7 - TRBV19 CASSIYAAKAGFSHEQYF
TRBJ2-5 TRBD2 TRBV4-3 CASSQGVSTLAGGGETQYF
TRBJ1-5 - TRBV2 CASSRAGGRYDQPQHF
TRBJ2-7 TRBD1 TRBV19 CASSAMPGTGVGEQYF
TRBJ1-2 - TRBV7-9 CASSGGRTNYGYTF
TRBJ1-2 - TRBV30 CAWNNGGYGYTF
TRBJ1-5 TRBD1 TRBV30 CAWSSPGTGRGQPQHF
TRBJ1-1 - TRBV6-2/TRBV6-3 CASSYLDWNEAFF
TRBJ1-1 - TRBV29-1 CSGTRGGDTEAFF
TRBJ2-3 TRBD2 TRBV7-3 CASSLIPLAGGTDTQYF
TRBJ2-7 - TRBV29-1 CSVRDSEVYEQYF
TRBJ2-1 TRBD2 TRBV7-2 CASSLVAGLEDEQFF
TRBJ2-2 - TRBV10-1 CASGGTLNSLAERNRGWVTGELFF
TRBJ1-2 - TRBV4-3 CASSQANVGGADGYTF
TRBJ1-4 TRBD1 TRBV4-1 CASSTQGAREKLFF
TRBJ2-5 - TRBV7-3 CASSQNQETQYF
TRBJ1-6 TRBD1 TRBV7-2 CASSLGGPGQHSPLHF
TRBJ2-3 TRBD2 TRBV3-1/TRBV3-2 CASSSSSGSTDTQYF
TRBJ1-6 TRBD1 TRBV30 CAWTGGYSPLHF
TRBJ2-4 - TRBV2 CASHLQGPLGNIQYF
TRBJ1-1 - TRBV2 CASSSDSPNTEAFF
TRBJ2-7 - TRBV4-1 CASSRLEREKEQYF
TRBJ1-1 - TRBV25-1 CASSEGGSLEAFF
TRBJ1-1 TRBD1 TRBV5-1 CASSRQGDTEAFF
TRBJ2-3 TRBD2 TRBV28 CASSLPSGRSTDTQYF
TRBJ2-1 - TRBV5-1 CASYMEDNEQFF
TRBJ2-1 TRBD2 TRBV4-2 CATRYVAVAGNEQFF
TRBJ1-1 TRBD1 TRBV9 CASSARDRGTEAFF
TRBJ2-7 TRBD1 TRBV11-2 CASSSPGQTYEQYF
TRBJ1-1 - TRBV18 CASSQTDNTEAFF
TRBJ1-2 - TRBV29-1 CSVTLGGASFGYTF
TRBJ2-5 TRBD2 TRBV9 CASSVVQRGGTQYF
TRBJ1-4 - TRBV7-3 CASSLTTNEKLFF
TRBJ2-7 - TRBV6-5 CASSQLAVYEQYF
TRBJ1-4 - TRBV7-2 CASSHPDWRGDEKLFF
TRBJ2-1 TRBD1 TRBV7-3 CASSSDRVGFSEQFF
TRBJ2-1 - TRBV24-1 CATAPSGRYNEQFF
TRBJ2-2 TRBD2 TRBV7-2 CASNEREAGELFF
TRBJ1-2 - TRBV25-1 CASSEYKGELHGYTF
TRBJ2-7 TRBD1 TRBV4-3 CASSPSTRQGAGYEQYF
TRBJ1-2 - TRBV28 CASSGSSGYGYTF
TRBJ2-5 - TRBV7-9 CASSPKRGQETQYF
TRBJ2-7 TRBD2 TRBV5-4 CASSLVGSGLTYEQYF
TRBJ2-2 - TRBV5-6 CASSLMGGHTGELFF
TRBJ1-1 - TRBV9 CASSVGQSTEAFF
TRBJ2-7 - TRBV11-2 CASSLLQSYEQYF
TRBJ1-1 TRBD1 TRBV28 CASSLETGTAFF
TRBJ2-7 TRBD2 TRBV7-3 CASSPTSGSYEQYF
TRBJ2-7 TRBD2 TRBV29-1 CSVEGHAASGSYEQYF
TRBJ2-1 - TRBV28 CASSFLVGGDTPNEQFF
TRBJ2-7 TRBD1 TRBV30 CALQRTGWIYEQYF